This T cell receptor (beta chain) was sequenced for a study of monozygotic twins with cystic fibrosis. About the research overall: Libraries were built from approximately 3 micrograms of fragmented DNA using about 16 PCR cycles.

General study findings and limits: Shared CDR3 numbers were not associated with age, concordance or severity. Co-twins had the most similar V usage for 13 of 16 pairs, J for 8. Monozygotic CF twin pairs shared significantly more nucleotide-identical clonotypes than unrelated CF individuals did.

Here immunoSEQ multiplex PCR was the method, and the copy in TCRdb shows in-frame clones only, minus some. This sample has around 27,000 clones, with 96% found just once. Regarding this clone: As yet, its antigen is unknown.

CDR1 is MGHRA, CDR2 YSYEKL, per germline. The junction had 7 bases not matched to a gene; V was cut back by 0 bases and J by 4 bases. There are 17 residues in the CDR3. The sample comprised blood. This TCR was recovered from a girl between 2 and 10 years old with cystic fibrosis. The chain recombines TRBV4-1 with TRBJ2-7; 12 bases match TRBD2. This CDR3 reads CASSQDPETSGRYEQYF. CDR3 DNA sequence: TGCGCCAGCAGCCAAGACCCTGAGACTAGCGGGAGATACGAGCAGTACTTC.